This TCR beta chain is drawn from a study of blood T cell repertoires in COVID-19. Study-wide context: The United States, Italy and Spain were the sources of the acute and convalescent COVID-19 samples. In each case, the material was cDNA or gDNA derived from T cells, B-cell-depleted T cells, or PBMCs.

J was trimmed by 8 bases and V by 5 bases; bases with no gene match: 11. The CDR3 has 17 amino acids. CDR1 and CDR2 (germline): MNHEY, SMNVEV (reference sequence). This clone was seen more than once but under ten times. The sample holds other DNA sequences that translate to the same CDR3. Original methodology: Reference gene primer amplification gave nucleated cell count estimates. The repertoire was sequenced with immunoSEQ multiplex PCR; TCRdb's copy has only in-frame clones and lacks some. That table gives V, J and clone size, and the DNA gave D and trimming. The sample has 70,000 to 95,000 clones, approximately 82% seen once.

The chain employs TRBV27 and TRBJ2-1; 14 bases match TRBD2. The sequencing sample was made of peripheral blood. The source of this sequence is a human donor in a cohort sampled during active COVID-19. CDR3: CASSPPPGLAGGHEQFF. The CDR3 nucleotides are TGTGCCAGCAGTCCCCCCCCCGGACTAGCGGGGGGCCATGAGCAGTTCTTC.